The present entry profiles one T cell receptor (beta chain) with its context. The antigen remains undetermined. The source of the sample is a study of monozygotic twins with inflammatory bowel disease. Findings and caveats of the study: Part of the variability in patient repertoires may have come from differing immunosuppressive treatments.

From 3,500 to 4,000 ng of total RNA, each TCR library was prepared. After re-calling the 5' RACE reads, TCRdb lists one entry per CDR3 protein, DNA absent. Its table records roughly 160,000 distinct CDR3 sequences. Germline V gene data show CDR1 as SNHLY and CDR2 as FYNNEI. The CDR3 loop spans 16 amino acids. The clonotype was recovered from a human donor with ulcerative colitis or Crohn's disease, or a healthy co-twin of an affected twin (not recorded which). The sample comprised blood. The V gene is TRBV2, the J gene TRBJ2-1; TCRdb outputs TRBD2, but without DNA this stays unchecked. The CDR3 loop is CASSATLAGGPGEQFF.